These 29 T cell receptor beta chains share one sample of origin, sequenced in a study of early T cells in non-severe SARS-CoV-2 infection (dated by TCRdb to 2020 to 2023). To prepare the library, 5' RACE was applied. Sequencing took place on a NextSeq 500. TCRdb took the public reads, trimmed them with fastp at Q25, ran MiXCR for clone calling and kept in-frame beta chains. Merged by CDR3 protein, the rows form single entries marked with the most common genes and DNA. This sample comprises some 67,000 distinct CDR3 sequences, roughly 13% of them detected only once. The ten largest clones add up to about an eighth of the sample. The specimen was whole blood. These receptor sequences come from an adult who was a healthcare worker with PCR-confirmed SARS-CoV-2 infection or an uninfected control (not recorded which).

The J gene is TRBJ2-7, the V gene TRBV29-1, with D perhaps matching TRBD2 (5 bases). V lost 0 bases, J lost 0 bases, and 9 bases lay in between. The CDR3 sequence is 14 residues long. Germline CDR1 is SQVTM and CDR2 is ANQGSEA. The CDR3 nucleotides are TGCAGCGTTGAAGAGACTGGACTCTCCTACGAGCAGTACTTC. Translating it yields CSVEETGLSYEQYF.

This chain links TRBV29-1 with TRBJ2-1; possibly TRBD1 for D (6 bases). Trimming left V 8 bases short and J 12 bases short, with 26 bases between. CDR3 length: 14 amino acids. CDR1 SQVTM and CDR2 ANQGSEA come from the germline V gene. The CDR3, as DNA: TGCAGCACCCAAATAGGACTGGGGGCTGGCACGCAGTTCTTC. Translating gives CSTQIGLGAGTQFF.

This clonotype was seen more than once but under ten times. The V call is TRBV7-3, the J call TRBJ2-2; D unclear. Germline V gives CDR1 SGHTA, CDR2 FQGTGA. The V end lost 8 bases, the J end lost 7 bases, and 8 bases lay between the germline ends. The CDR3 has 11 amino acids. The CDR3 protein is CASGRNGELFF. CDR3 sequence (DNA): TGTGCCAGCGGCCGCAACGGGGAGCTGTTTTTT.

This clonotype was counted at least ten times. This chain uses TRBV6-6 with TRBJ1-5; D possibly corresponds to TRBD1 (6 bases). Trimming took off 0 bases at V and 7 bases at J, with 19 bases between the two ends. The CDR3 is 17 residues long. Germline V gene lookup returns CDR1 MNHNY and CDR2 SVGAGI (reference sequence). CDR3 in amino acids: CASSYSGALRTAQPQHF. The CDR3, as DNA: TGTGCCAGCAGTTACTCGGGGGCCCTTCGCACAGCCCAGCCCCAGCATTTT.

A few counts support this clonotype. The J gene is TRBJ2-7, the V gene TRBV27; a weak D match, TRBD2 (6 bases). Trimming left V 6 bases short and J 7 bases short, with 25 bases between. CDR1 MNHEY and CDR2 SMNVEV come from the germline V gene (reference sequence). This CDR3 is built from 16 residues. The CDR3 region is CASSLTGGMAGKEQYF. The CDR3 DNA reads TGTGCCAGCAGCCTAACCGGGGGAATGGCAGGGAAGGAGCAGTACTTC.

The chain recombines TRBV6-2 or TRBV6-3 with TRBJ2-5; 10 bases agree with TRBD2. This CDR3 has 15 amino acids. V gave up 0 bases and J gave up 5 bases; unmatched junction bases: 3. Germline V CDR1 and CDR2: MNHEY, SVGEGT. CDR3 in amino acids: CASSYSLAGVETQYF. CDR3 nucleotides: TGTGCCAGCAGTTACTCTCTAGCGGGGGTGGAGACCCAGTACTTC.

In its sample, this clonotype was seen a few times. The V and J genes are TRBV7-2 and TRBJ2-7, with 9 bases matching TRBD1. The V gene's germline CDR1 is SGHTA and CDR2 FQGNSA. The length of the CDR3 is 15 residues. J gave up 3 bases and V 1 base, and 4 bases lay outside the gene matches. The CDR3 spells CASSLGGTGIYEQYF. DNA of the CDR3: TGTGCCAGCAGCTTAGGAGGGACAGGGATCTACGAGCAGTACTTC. The full variable domain, in which reference TRBV7-2 and TRBJ2-7 provide the parts outside the CDR3, is GAGVSQSPSNKVTEKGKDVELRCDPISGHTALYWYRQSLGQGLEFLIYFQGNSAPDKSGLPSDRFSAERTGGSVSTLTIQRTQQEDSAVYLCASSLGGTGIYEQYFGPGTRLTVT.

This clonotype was seen a handful of times. The chain links TRBV4-3 to TRBJ1-1; D call uncertain. CDR3 length: 15 amino acids. Germline lookup yields CDR1 LGHNA and CDR2 YSLEER. Between the trimmed V and J ends, which lost 0 bases and 0 bases, there was a span of 8 bases. In nucleotides, the CDR3 is TGCGCCAGCAGCCAAGAGTTAGGTCTGAACACTGAAGCTTTCTTT. Translating gives CASSQELGLNTEAFF.

The gene calls are TRBV3-1 and TRBJ1-1; perhaps TRBD1 as D (6 bases). V lost 5 bases to trimming and J lost 4 bases, with 23 bases between them. The germline V gene encodes CDR1 LGHDT and CDR2 YNNKEL (reference sequence). The CDR3 has 17 residues. CDR3 protein: CASSTPTGAGLGTEAFF. The CDR3 nucleotides read TGTGCCAGCAGCACCCCAACGGGGGCAGGGTTGGGCACTGAAGCTTTCTTT.

This clonotype came up many times. The V and J genes are TRBV5-4 and TRBJ2-7, with 7 nucleotides matching TRBD1. Unmatched junction bases numbered 7, after V lost 4 bases and J lost 9 bases. This CDR3 region has 12 residues. The germline CDR1 and CDR2 sequences are SGHNT and YYREEE (reference sequence). CDR3 DNA: TGTGCCAGCAGCACTAGGACAGGAGGGCAGTACTTC. Its protein is CASSTRTGGQYF.

This clonotype was observed many times. V and J are TRBV29-1 and TRBJ1-2, with a possible D match to TRBD1 (6 bases). This CDR3 spans 13 amino acids. Germline values: CDR1 SQVTM, CDR2 ANQGSEA. V was cut by 6 bases and J by 6 bases, with 17 bases left in between. Written as DNA, the CDR3 is TGCAGCGTGCCCGGGAGGGGGTCGCATGGCTACACCTTC. Protein product: CSVPGRGSHGYTF.

The J gene is TRBJ2-1, the V gene TRBV7-3, with 9 bases matching TRBD2. The ends lost 5 bases at V and 9 bases at J; junction bases unmatched: 8. The CDR3 spans 14 residues. CDR1 is SGHTA and CDR2 is FQGTGA in the germline V gene. CDR3: CASSRQRGASEQFF. CDR3 coding DNA: TGTGCCAGCAGCCGTCAGCGGGGGGCTAGTGAGCAGTTCTTC.

This clonotype occurred a few times. V and J are TRBV20-1 and TRBJ1-6, with D tentatively TRBD1 (5 bases). The V end was cut by 0 bases, the J end by 0 bases, with 15 bases between. Germline-derived CDR1 and CDR2 are DFQATT and SNEGSKA (reference sequence). The length of the CDR3 is 18 residues. The CDR3 DNA reads TGCAGTGCTAGAGATGATGGGGCAAGAGGCTCCTATAATTCACCCCTCCACTTT. This codes for CSARDDGARGSYNSPLHF.

The chain links TRBV6-5 to TRBJ1-4; D gene uncertain. V lost 5 bases and J lost 5, with 15 bases in between. CDR1 and CDR2 from the germline V gene are MNHEY and SVGAGI. The CDR3 sequence is 15 residues long. CDR3 bases: TGTGCCAGCAGTAACCCGTATCGCGGGAATGAAAAACTGTTTTTT. Protein: CASSNPYRGNEKLFF.

This clonotype turned up a few times. The chain has TRBV7-9 and TRBJ2-4; D perhaps matches TRBD2 (5 bases). The germline V gene has CDR1 SEHNR and CDR2 FQNEAQ (reference sequence). V shed 5 bases and J shed 6 bases, with 8 bases lying between them. The CDR3 is 12 residues long. This chain's CDR3 is CASSPRGNIQYF. As DNA, the CDR3 is TGTGCCAGCAGCCCCCGGGGAAACATTCAGTACTTC.

V usage is TRBV19 and J usage is TRBJ1-2; 8 nucleotides agree with TRBD1. J was trimmed by 6 bases and V by 5 bases; bases with no gene match: 8. Looked up from germline, CDR1 is LNHDA and CDR2 is SQIVND (reference sequence). This CDR3 is 14 amino acids long. The CDR3 is CASSADGQGHGYTF. The DNA of the CDR3 is TGTGCCAGTAGTGCAGACGGACAGGGTCATGGCTACACCTTC.

This clonotype was observed many times. The gene calls are TRBV5-4 and TRBJ1-5; TRBD1 might be the D (6 bases). CDR1 is SGHNT and CDR2 is YYREEE in the germline V gene (reference sequence). V shed 4 bases and J shed 3 bases, with 11 bases lying between them. This CDR3 comprises 14 residues. The CDR3 here is CASSQQGNNQPQHF. For the CDR3, the DNA is TGTGCCAGCAGCCAACAGGGTAACAATCAGCCCCAGCATTTT. Filled out from reference TRBV5-4 and TRBJ1-5, the complete variable domain reads ETGVTQSPTHLIKTRGQQVTLRCSSQSGHNTVSWYQQALGQGPQFIFQYYREEENGRGNFPPRFSGLQFPNYSSELNVNALELDDSALYLCASSQQGNNQPQHFGDGTRLSIL.

This clonotype was observed many times. V usage is TRBV5-6 and J usage is TRBJ2-3, with 11 bases that match TRBD1. The V and J ends lost 3 bases and 4 bases, in that order; junction bases with no gene match: 7. Germline-derived CDR1 and CDR2 are SGHDT and YYEEEE. This CDR3 is 16 amino acids long. The DNA of the CDR3 is TGTGCCAGCAGCTCTCCTTGGACAGGGGGCCCAGATACGCAGTATTTT. Translating gives CASSSPWTGGPDTQYF.

This clonotype was recorded many times. The chain employs TRBV7-7 and TRBJ2-5; D is possibly TRBD1 (7 bases). V lost 1 base and J lost 2, with 11 bases in between. The CDR3 loop spans 15 amino acids. Germline assignment: CDR1 SSHAT and CDR2 FNYEAQ (reference sequence). CDR3 sequence reads: CASSLGAGGQETQYF. The CDR3, as DNA: TGTGCCAGCAGCTTAGGGGCAGGGGGGCAAGAGACCCAGTACTTC.

V gene TRBV2 combines with J gene TRBJ1-6; 7 positions agree with TRBD1. CDR1 and CDR2 from the germline V gene are SNHLY and FYNNEI. With 6 bases clipped from V and 7 bases from J, the junction kept 6 bases outside the gene matches. This CDR3 comprises 14 residues. The CDR3 nucleotides read TGTGCCAGCAGAGCCCGGGACAGAAATTCACCCCTCCACTTT. As protein: CASRARDRNSPLHF. Drawing the rest from reference TRBV2 and TRBJ1-6, the complete variable domain is EPEVTQTPSHQVTQMGQEVILRCVPISNHLYFYWYRQILGQKVEFLVSFYNNEISEKSEIFDDQFSVERPDGSNFTLKIRSTKLEDSAMYFCASRARDRNSPLHFGNGTRLTVT.

The chain carries TRBV29-1 and TRBJ2-5; D gene ambiguous. The CDR3 consists of 12 residues. The V gene's germline CDR1 is SQVTM and CDR2 ANQGSEA. V shed 7 bases and J shed 5 bases, with 14 bases lying between them. The CDR3 sequence: CSESPGGETQYF. In DNA form, the CDR3 reads TGCAGCGAATCCCCAGGTGGCGAGACCCAGTACTTC.

Details on this clonotype: A much larger clone differs from this one at a single base, so this may be a read error. The chain links TRBV6-2 or TRBV6-3 to TRBJ2-7; D is unresolved. V dropped 4 bases and J dropped 2 bases, with 15 bases sitting between them. CDR1 is MNHEY, CDR2 SVGEGT, per germline. The CDR3 sequence is 15 residues long. This chain's CDR3 is CASSLEGKSTYEQYF. DNA for the CDR3: TGTGCCAGCAGTTTGGAAGGAAAAAGTACCTACGAGCAGTACTTC.

There are a few counts of this clonotype. The V call is TRBV4-2, the J call TRBJ2-2; tentative D call: TRBD2 (7 bases). V was pared by 0 bases and J by 4 bases, with 12 bases between. Germline-derived CDR1 and CDR2 are LGHNA and YNFKEQ. The CDR3 is 16 amino acids. CDR3 protein: CASSQDGGPSTGELFF. The CDR3 nucleotides are TGTGCCAGCAGCCAAGACGGGGGGCCCTCCACCGGGGAGCTGTTTTTT.

This clonotype has ten or more counts. CDR3 residues: CASSQQGVGYTF. CDR3 bases: TGTGCCAGCAGCCAACAGGGGGTTGGCTACACCTTC. V gene TRBV28 combines with J gene TRBJ1-2, with 8 bases lining up with TRBD1. CDR1 and CDR2 from the germline V gene are MDHEN and SYDVKM. V dropped 6 bases and J dropped 7; count of bases not matched to a gene: 4. The CDR3 sequence is 12 residues long.

The gene calls are TRBV3-2 and TRBJ2-5; TRBD2, as called in the table, went unchecked against the DNA. TRBV3-2 is a pseudogene segment. This CDR3 spans 17 amino acids. The DNA of the CDR3 is TGTGCCAGCAGCTCCCCCGACCAGCGGGCACCTCAAGAGACCCAGTACTTC. This gives the protein CASSSPDQRAPQETQYF.

The chain carries TRBV7-3 and TRBJ2-2; TRBD2 agrees at 7 bases. V was pared by 6 bases and J by 6 bases, with 4 bases of the junction left unmatched. Germline V lookup: CDR1 SGHTA, CDR2 FQGTGA. The CDR3 length is 13 residues. CDR3 amino acids: CASRPGLAGELFF. CDR3 coding DNA: TGTGCCAGCAGACCTGGACTAGCCGGGGAGCTGTTTTTT.

The table lists this clonotype with many counts. This chain uses TRBV20-1 with TRBJ1-2, with 7 bases identical to TRBD1. In germline, CDR1 is DFQATT, CDR2 SNEGSKA (reference sequence). Trimming took 3 bases from V and 6 from J; bases not matched to a gene: 7. The CDR3 has 13 residues. The CDR3 loop reads CSAREDRKDGYTF. CDR3 sequence (DNA): TGCAGTGCTAGGGAGGACAGGAAGGATGGCTACACCTTC.

This clonotype occurred a few times. The V call is TRBV2, the J call TRBJ2-2; 8 bases agree with TRBD1. The V gene end was trimmed by 5 bases and the J gene end by 5 bases; junction bases not matched to a gene: 7. The CDR3 has 15 amino acids. In germline, CDR1 is SNHLY, CDR2 FYNNEI. The CDR3 coding sequence is TGTGCCAGCAGTCGTGACAGGGGAAGAACCGGGGAGCTGTTTTTT. Residues: CASSRDRGRTGELFF.

This clonotype was recorded many times. This sequence joins TRBV7-8 and TRBJ1-1; D not certain. Germline V CDR1 and CDR2: SGHVS, FQNEAQ. V dropped 5 bases and J dropped 8 bases, with 9 bases sitting between them. The CDR3 has 11 amino acids. CDR3 in DNA: TGTGCCAGCAGCAGAGACCTAGAAGCTTTCTTT. Translated, it gives CASSRDLEAFF. Together with reference TRBV7-8 and TRBJ1-1, the CDR3 gives the full variable domain: GAGVSQSPRYKVAKRGQDVALRCDPISGHVSLFWYQQALGQGPEFLTYFQNEAQLDKSGLPSDRFFAERPEGSVSTLKIQRTQQEDSAVYLCASSRDLEAFFGQGTRLTVV.